Listed below are T cell receptor beta chains from one sample, sequenced in a study of blood T cell repertoires in COVID-19. Generated by immunoSEQ multiplex PCR, the TCRdb table keeps only in-frame clones and is missing some. The table includes more than 250,000 clones, roughly 88% detected once. The sequenced sample consisted of peripheral blood. These receptors originate from a woman in her 30s with COVID-19, enrolled during active disease. Both conserved end residues are part of each CDR3. Fields, in order: J gene, D gene, V gene, CDR3 length, clone size, CDR3 DNA, CDR3 protein. A D gene is named only where the DNA matches it firmly. Clone sizes are given selectively: once, few, many, or a class where the clone is expanded.

TRBJ1-2	-	TRBV6-5	13	-	TGTGCCAGCAGTTACAGACATTGGGATGGCTACACCTTC	CASSYRHWDGYTF
TRBJ1-1	-	TRBV7-9	12	-	TGTGCCAGCAGGCGGGAGAACACTGAAGCTTTCTTT	CASRRENTEAFF
TRBJ2-5	TRBD2	TRBV7-9	14	few	TGTGCCAGCAGCTCGAGGGGAGGGAGCGAGACCCAGTACTTC	CASSSRGGSETQYF
TRBJ2-3	-	TRBV9	16	-	TGTGCCAGCAGCGTAGAAGCGCAATGGGGCGGTTATACGCAGTATTTT	CASSVEAQWGGYTQYF
TRBJ1-2	-	TRBV7-9	14	-	TGTGCCAGCAGCCCGTCCTCAGGGACTTCTGGCTACACCTTC	CASSPSSGTSGYTF
TRBJ2-5	-	TRBV18	15	-	TGTGCCAGCTCACCACCTACCGGGGTGGGAGAGACCCAGTACTTC	CASSPPTGVGETQYF
TRBJ1-1	TRBD1	TRBV19	15	-	TGTGCCAGTAGTATACAGGGGGGTATGAACACTGAAGCTTTCTTT	CASSIQGGMNTEAFF
TRBJ2-5	TRBD2	TRBV4-1	15	-	TGCGCCAGCAGCCAAGGTGCGGGGGGCCTAGAGACCCAGTACTTC	CASSQGAGGLETQYF
TRBJ1-6	-	TRBV6-5	13	-	TGTGCCAGCAGTTACGCGGGTAATTCACCCCTCCACTTT	CASSYAGNSPLHF
TRBJ2-5	TRBD2	TRBV7-9	17	-	TGTGCCAGCAGCTTAACGACTAGCGGGGGGCCAGGGGAGACCCAGTACTTC	CASSLTTSGGPGETQYF
TRBJ1-3	TRBD1	TRBV19	19	-	TGTGCCAGTAGTATCCCGGGACAGTCCTTTGGGGGCTCTGGAAACACCATATATTTT	CASSIPGQSFGGSGNTIYF
TRBJ1-4	TRBD1	TRBV4-1	14	few	TGCGCCAGCAGCGTTGGGACAGGGGATAGGGAACTGTTTTTT	CASSVGTGDRELFF
TRBJ2-1	TRBD2	TRBV4-1	16	-	TGCGCCAGCAGCCAAGATCGGGGGGGCCTTGGGAATGAGCAGTTCTTC	CASSQDRGGLGNEQFF
TRBJ1-4	-	TRBV5-6	15	-	TGTGCCAGCAGCCGACTACTCGCAACTAATGAAAAACTGTTTTTT	CASSRLLATNEKLFF
TRBJ1-2	-	TRBV18	15	-	TGTGCCAGCTCGCAATCAGGCAGTACTCTCTATGGCTACACCTTC	CASSQSGSTLYGYTF
TRBJ1-5	TRBD1	TRBV11-3	14	-	TGTGCCAGCCCCGGCAGGGGGCGGATTCAGCCCCAGCATTTT	CASPGRGRIQPQHF
TRBJ1-2	-	TRBV5-1	15	once	TGCGCCAGCAGGACCCACAGGGCAAGTAACTATGGCTACACCTTC	CASRTHRASNYGYTF
TRBJ1-5	TRBD1	TRBV18	15	-	TGTGCCAGCTCACTGGGACAGGCTAGCAATCAGCCCCAGCATTTT	CASSLGQASNQPQHF
TRBJ1-4	TRBD1	TRBV28	16	-	TGTGCCAGCAGTGCCGAGGACAGGGGGGTAAATGAAAAACTGTTTTTT	CASSAEDRGVNEKLFF
TRBJ1-1	-	TRBV19	15	-	TGTGCCAGTAGTATAGGCGTGGGGGGAAACACTGAAGCTTTCTTT	CASSIGVGGNTEAFF
TRBJ2-3	TRBD2	TRBV10-3	17	-	TGTGCCATCAGGGCCCCGGTTGGGGCGGGGGGCACAGATACGCAGTATTTT	CAIRAPVGAGGTDTQYF
TRBJ1-6	TRBD1	TRBV5-1	15	-	TGCGCCAGCAGCTTGGGGGACAGATATAATTCACCCCTCCACTTT	CASSLGDRYNSPLHF
TRBJ1-1	TRBD1	TRBV9	15	-	TGTGCCAGCAGCGTAGTCCAGGGGGCGAACACTGAAGCTTTCTTT	CASSVVQGANTEAFF